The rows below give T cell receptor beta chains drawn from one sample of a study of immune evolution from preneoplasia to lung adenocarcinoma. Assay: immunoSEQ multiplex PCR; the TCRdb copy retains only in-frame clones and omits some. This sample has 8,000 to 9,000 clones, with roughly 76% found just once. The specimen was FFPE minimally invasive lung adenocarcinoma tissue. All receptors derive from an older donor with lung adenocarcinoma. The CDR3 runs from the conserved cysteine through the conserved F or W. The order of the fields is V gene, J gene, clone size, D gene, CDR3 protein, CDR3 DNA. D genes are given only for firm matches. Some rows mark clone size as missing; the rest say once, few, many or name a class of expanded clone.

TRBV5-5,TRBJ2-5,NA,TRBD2,CASSPGLAGGTETQYF,TGTGCCAGCAGCCCGGGACTAGCGGGAGGAACGGAGACCCAGTACTTC
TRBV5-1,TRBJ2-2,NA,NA,CASSLGRGKVTGELFF,TGCGCCAGCAGCTTGGGTAGAGGGAAGGTGACCGGGGAGCTGTTTTTT
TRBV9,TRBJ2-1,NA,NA,CASSVGILSSYNEQFF,TGTGCCAGCAGCGTAGGAATTCTAAGCTCCTACAATGAGCAGTTCTTC
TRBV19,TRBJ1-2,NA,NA,CASADRFYGYTF,TGTGCCAGCGCAGACAGGTTCTATGGCTACACCTTC
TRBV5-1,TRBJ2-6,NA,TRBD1,CASSQQTGVASGANVLTF,TGCGCCAGCAGCCAACAGACAGGGGTGGCCTCTGGGGCCAACGTCCTGACTTTC
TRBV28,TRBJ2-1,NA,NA,CASSLSSWSEQFF,TGTGCCAGCAGTTTGTCTAGTTGGAGTGAGCAGTTCTTC
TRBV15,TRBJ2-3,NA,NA,CATSTRTDTQYF,TGTGCCACCAGCACGCGGACAGATACGCAGTATTTT
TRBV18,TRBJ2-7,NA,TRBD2,CASSASGSTYEQYF,TGTGCCAGCTCAGCCAGCGGGAGCACCTACGAGCAGTACTTC
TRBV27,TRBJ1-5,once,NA,CASSPGRAKSNQPQHF,TGTGCCAGCAGCCCCGGGAGGGCGAAGAGCAATCAGCCCCAGCATTTT
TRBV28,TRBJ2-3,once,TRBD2,CATLQREGPPDTQYF,TGTGCCACCCTCCAGCGGGAGGGCCCGCCAGATACGCAGTATTTT
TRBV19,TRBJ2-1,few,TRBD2,CASRQAGGPNPREQFF,TGTGCCAGTAGACAAGCGGGAGGGCCCAACCCTCGCGAGCAGTTCTTC
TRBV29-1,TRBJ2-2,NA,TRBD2,CSVGLAALDRELFF,TGCAGCGTTGGACTAGCGGCATTAGATAGGGAGCTGTTTTTT
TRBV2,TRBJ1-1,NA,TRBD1,CASSRTGNLLNTEAFF,TGTGCCAGCAGCCGGACAGGGAATCTATTGAACACTGAAGCTTTCTTT
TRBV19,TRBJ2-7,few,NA,CASSIGGGGPPYEQYF,TGTGCCAGTAGTATAGGCGGAGGGGGGCCACCTTACGAGCAGTACTTC
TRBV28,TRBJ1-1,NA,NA,CASITERGRPRGEAFF,TGTGCCAGCATCACCGAAAGGGGGAGACCTCGAGGGGAAGCTTTCTTT
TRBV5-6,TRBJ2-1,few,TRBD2,CASSMIGTSGSDEQFF,TGTGCCAGCAGCATGATAGGGACTAGCGGGAGTGATGAGCAGTTCTTC
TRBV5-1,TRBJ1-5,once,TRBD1,CASSLIPLGTGEDQPQHF,TGCGCCAGCAGCTTAATTCCTTTGGGGACAGGGGAAGATCAGCCCCAGCATTTT
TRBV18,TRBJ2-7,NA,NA,CASSPRSAGNSYEQYF,TGTGCCAGCTCACCGCGGTCGGCAGGAAACTCCTACGAGCAGTACTTC
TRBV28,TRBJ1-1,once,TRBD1,CASSLTLTSTGLMNTEAFF,TGTGCCAGCAGTTTAACCCTTACTTCGACAGGGCTTATGAACACTGAAGCTTTCTTT
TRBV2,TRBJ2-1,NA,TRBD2,CASSSLAGGYNEQFF,TGTGCCAGCAGCTCACTAGCGGGAGGTTACAATGAGCAGTTCTTC
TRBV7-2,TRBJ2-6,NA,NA,CASSLQGGPSGANVLTF,TGTGCCAGCAGCTTACAAGGAGGTCCCTCTGGGGCCAACGTCCTGACTTTC
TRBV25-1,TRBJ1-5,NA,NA,CASSPGNREPQHF,TGTGCCAGCAGCCCAGGGAATAGGGAGCCCCAGCATTTT
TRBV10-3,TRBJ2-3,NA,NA,CATRQQTDTQYF,TGTGCCACGCGACAGCAAACAGATACGCAGTATTTT
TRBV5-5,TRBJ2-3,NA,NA,CATKAGLGTDTQYF,TGTGCTACAAAGGCAGGGTTGGGCACAGATACGCAGTATTTT
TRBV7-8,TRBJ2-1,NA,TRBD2,CASSRTAGATGNEQFF,TGTGCCAGCAGCCGGACAGCGGGGGCTACGGGAAATGAGCAGTTCTTC
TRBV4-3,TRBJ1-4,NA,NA,CASSLGAENEKLFF,TGCGCCAGCAGCCTTGGAGCCGAAAATGAAAAACTGTTTTTT
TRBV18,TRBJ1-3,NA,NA,CASSPRQDYSGNTIYF,TGTGCCAGCTCACCCAGACAGGATTACTCTGGAAACACCATATATTTT
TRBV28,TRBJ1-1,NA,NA,CASSYPPGGSRVTEAFF,TGTGCCAGCAGCTACCCCCCCGGGGGCTCTAGGGTCACTGAAGCTTTCTTT
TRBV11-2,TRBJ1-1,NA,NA,CASSLDLGTMNTEAFF,TGTGCCAGCAGCTTAGACCTTGGAACCATGAACACTGAAGCTTTCTTT
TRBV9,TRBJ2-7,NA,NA,CASSVSGRENYEQYF,TGTGCCAGCAGCGTCAGCGGCAGGGAGAACTACGAGCAGTACTTC
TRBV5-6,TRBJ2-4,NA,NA,CASSLQGGAKNIQYF,TGTGCCAGCAGCTTGCAGGGTGGTGCCAAAAACATTCAGTACTTC
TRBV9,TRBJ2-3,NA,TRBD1,CASSVIPQPTGAALTDTQYF,TGTGCCAGCAGCGTTATCCCTCAGCCGACAGGGGCCGCCCTCACAGATACGCAGTATTTT
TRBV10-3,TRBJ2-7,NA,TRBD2,CAIGGGLDNEQYF,TGTGCCATCGGCGGGGGACTAGATAACGAGCAGTACTTC
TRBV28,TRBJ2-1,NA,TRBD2,CASSLWGGRGNEQFF,TGTGCCAGCAGTTTATGGGGCGGGAGAGGAAATGAGCAGTTCTTC
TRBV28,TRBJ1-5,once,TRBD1,CASRGQGGFGQPQHF,TGTGCCAGCAGGGGACAGGGCGGATTTGGTCAGCCCCAGCATTTT
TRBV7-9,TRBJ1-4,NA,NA,CASSSHGATNEKLFF,TGTGCCAGCAGCTCGCACGGAGCAACTAATGAAAAACTGTTTTTT
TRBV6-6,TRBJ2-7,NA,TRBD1,CASKAGTGAYEQYF,TGTGCCAGCAAAGCCGGGACAGGGGCCTACGAGCAGTACTTC
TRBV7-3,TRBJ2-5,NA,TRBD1,CASSRDRGRKETQYF,TGTGCCAGCAGCCGGGACAGGGGGCGGAAAGAGACCCAGTACTTC
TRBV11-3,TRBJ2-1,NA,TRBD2,CASSPGTSGSLGSSYNEQFF,TGTGCCAGCAGCCCCGGGACTAGCGGGAGTCTGGGGAGCTCCTACAATGAGCAGTTCTTC
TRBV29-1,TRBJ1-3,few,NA,CSVEDGLTGDTIYF,TGCAGCGTTGAAGACGGACTCACTGGGGACACCATATATTTT
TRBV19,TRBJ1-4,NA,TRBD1,CASHLGQRNEKLFF,TGTGCCAGTCATTTGGGACAGAGAAATGAAAAACTGTTTTTT
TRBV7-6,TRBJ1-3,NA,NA,CASSPDDPGNTIYF,TGTGCCAGCAGCCCTGACGACCCTGGAAACACCATATATTTT
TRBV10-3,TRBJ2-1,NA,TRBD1,CAIKDGTGAMNEQFF,TGTGCCATCAAGGACGGGACAGGGGCGATGAATGAGCAGTTCTTC